This T cell receptor (beta chain) came from a study of shared clonotypes between healthy human individuals. The table came from immunoSEQ multiplex PCR; TCRdb's copy has only in-frame clones and leaves some out. In the table there are hundreds of thousands of clones, about three quarters of which are singletons. This CDR3 has 15 amino acids. Germline V gives CDR1 SEHNR, CDR2 FQNEAQ (reference sequence). The germline V and J ends were trimmed by 0 bases and 8 bases, with 14 bases remaining between them. Study-wide results and limits: Some naive CD4 clonotypes, around 4.7%, turned up in common across a few donors.

Investigators divided CD4+ cells into CD45RA+ naive and CD45RA-negative memory subsets. Remarks on this clone: Antigen specificity is unknown.

V usage is TRBV7-9 and J usage is TRBJ2-1; D gene uncertain. The material sequenced was memory CD4+ T cells sorted from blood. Subset: CD45RA-negative fraction. This clonotype was obtained from a woman in her twenties or thirties in good health. This CDR3 is CASSLAGSGMDEQFF. Here the CDR3 DNA reads TGTGCCAGCAGCTTAGCGGGCTCCGGTATGGATGAGCAGTTCTTC.